The source of this T cell receptor (beta chain) is a study of blood T cell repertoires in COVID-19. In its sample, this clone was seen many times. The authors' processing: Scientists estimated how many nucleated cells there were by amplifying reference gene primers. Some clones are missing from TCRdb's copy, which holds only in-frame ones; the method was immunoSEQ multiplex PCR. That table furnishes V, J and clone size, whereas the DNA furnished D and trimming. The sample consists of around 43,000 clones, about 88% of them appearing once. V lost 3 bases and J 2 bases, leaving 14 bases between the germline ends. Germline V lookup: CDR1 SGDLS, CDR2 YYNGEE. This CDR3 comprises 15 residues.

Material for sequencing was peripheral blood. The TCR comes from a man aged 50 to 59 in a cohort sampled during active COVID-19. The V gene is TRBV9, the J gene TRBJ1-2; perhaps TRBD1 as D (6 bases). The CDR3 loop reads CASSAAQGSNYGYTF. Here the CDR3 DNA reads TGTGCCAGCAGCGCCGCACAGGGCTCGAACTATGGCTACACCTTC.